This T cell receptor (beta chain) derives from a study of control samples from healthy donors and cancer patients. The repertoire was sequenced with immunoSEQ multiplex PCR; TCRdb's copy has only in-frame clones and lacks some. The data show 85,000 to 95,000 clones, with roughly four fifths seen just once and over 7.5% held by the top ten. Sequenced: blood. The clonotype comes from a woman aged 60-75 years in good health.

The CDR3 loop is CASSPRGGIGELFF. Written as DNA, the CDR3 is TGTGCCAGCAGCCCGCGCGGGGGGATCGGGGAGCTGTTTTTT. The chain is built from TRBV6-4 and TRBJ2-2; TRBD2 agrees at 8 bases. V shed 6 bases, J shed 7 bases, and the junction held 7 bases outside the gene matches. Germline V CDR1 and CDR2: MRHNA, SNTAGT. There are 14 residues in the CDR3.